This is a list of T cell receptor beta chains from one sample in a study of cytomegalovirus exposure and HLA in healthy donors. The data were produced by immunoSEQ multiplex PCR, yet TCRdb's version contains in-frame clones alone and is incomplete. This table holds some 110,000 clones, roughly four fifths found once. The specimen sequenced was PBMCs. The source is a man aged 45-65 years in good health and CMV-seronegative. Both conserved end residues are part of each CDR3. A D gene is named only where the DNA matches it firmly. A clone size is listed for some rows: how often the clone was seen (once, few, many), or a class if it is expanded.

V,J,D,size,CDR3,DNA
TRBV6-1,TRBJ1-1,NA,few,CASSYERGGTEAFF,TGTGCCAGCAGTTATGAACGAGGGGGCACTGAAGCTTTCTTT
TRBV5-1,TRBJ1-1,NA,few,CASSVQGMNTEAFF,TGCGCCAGCAGCGTACAGGGAATGAACACTGAAGCTTTCTTT
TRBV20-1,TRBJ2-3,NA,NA,CSASPTDTQYF,TGCAGTGCGTCTCCCACAGATACGCAGTATTTT
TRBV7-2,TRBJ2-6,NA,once,CASSLRLSDGANVLTF,TGTGCCAGCAGCTTACGACTCTCAGATGGGGCCAACGTCCTGACTTTC
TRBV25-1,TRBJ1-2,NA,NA,CASSRGERGYTF,TGTGCCAGCTCCCGGGGGGAGAGGGGCTACACCTTC
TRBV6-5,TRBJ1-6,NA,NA,CASGLGAWSPLHF,TGTGCCAGCGGTCTGGGGGCTTGGTCACCCCTCCACTTT
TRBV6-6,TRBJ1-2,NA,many,CATFRQALYGYTF,TGTGCCACTTTTAGACAGGCGCTCTATGGCTACACCTTC
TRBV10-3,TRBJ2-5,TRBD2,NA,CAISEGGGGETQYF,TGTGCCATCAGTGAAGGCGGGGGTGGAGAGACCCAGTACTTC
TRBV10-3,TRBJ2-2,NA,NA,CAIAQVGNTGELFF,TGTGCCATCGCACAGGTGGGGAACACCGGGGAGCTGTTTTTT
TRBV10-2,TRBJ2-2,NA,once,CASSVKVAGITGELFF,TGCGCCAGCAGTGTGAAGGTTGCGGGAATCACCGGGGAGCTGTTTTTT
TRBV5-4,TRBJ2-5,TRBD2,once,CASSRSLAGGMETQYF,TGTGCCAGCAGCCGGAGTTTAGCGGGGGGCATGGAGACCCAGTACTTC
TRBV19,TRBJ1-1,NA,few,CASSFLGRGVSEAFF,TGTGCCAGTAGTTTCCTGGGCAGGGGAGTTTCTGAAGCTTTCTTT
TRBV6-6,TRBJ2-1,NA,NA,CASSSLDEQFF,TGTGCCAGCAGTTCTCTTGATGAGCAGTTCTTC
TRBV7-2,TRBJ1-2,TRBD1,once,CASSFVTQGARYGYTF,TGTGCCAGCAGCTTCGTCACCCAGGGGGCTCGCTATGGCTACACCTTC
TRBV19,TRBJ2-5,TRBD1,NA,CASGNGRGLGEETQYF,TGTGCCAGTGGTAATGGAAGGGGGCTCGGGGAAGAGACCCAGTACTTC
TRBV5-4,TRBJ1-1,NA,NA,CASSLTGIMNTEAFF,TGTGCCAGCAGCTTAACAGGGATCATGAACACTGAAGCTTTCTTT
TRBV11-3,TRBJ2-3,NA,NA,CASSLVAGGSTDTQYF,TGTGCCAGCAGCTTAGTAGCCGGGGGTAGTACAGATACGCAGTATTTT
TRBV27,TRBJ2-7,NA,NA,CASSLTRTESSYEQYF,TGTGCCAGCAGTTTAACCCGGACAGAGAGCTCCTACGAGCAGTACTTC
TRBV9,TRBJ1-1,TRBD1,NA,CASSVGEGQGNTEAFF,TGTGCCAGCAGCGTAGGGGAGGGACAGGGGAACACTGAAGCTTTCTTT
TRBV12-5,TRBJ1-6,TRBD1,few,CASGSTGSSYNSPLHF,TGTGCTAGTGGTTCGACAGGGAGCTCCTATAATTCACCCCTCCACTTT
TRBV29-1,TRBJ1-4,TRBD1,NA,CSAGRGNEKLFF,TGCAGCGCGGGCAGGGGGAATGAAAAACTGTTTTTT
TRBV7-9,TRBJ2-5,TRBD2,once,CASSLGRDGSGGPRTQYF,TGTGCCAGCAGCTTAGGGAGGGACGGGAGCGGGGGGCCCAGGACCCAGTACTTC
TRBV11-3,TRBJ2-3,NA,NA,CASSLDGHTDTQYF,TGTGCCAGCAGCTTAGATGGGCACACAGATACGCAGTATTTT
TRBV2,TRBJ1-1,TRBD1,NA,CASRSGTVTIPEAFF,TGTGCCAGCAGATCCGGGACAGTAACGATCCCTGAAGCTTTCTTT
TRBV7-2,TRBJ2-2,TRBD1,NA,CASSQIEGTGDTGELFF,TGTGCCAGCAGCCAAATCGAGGGGACAGGTGACACCGGGGAGCTGTTTTTT